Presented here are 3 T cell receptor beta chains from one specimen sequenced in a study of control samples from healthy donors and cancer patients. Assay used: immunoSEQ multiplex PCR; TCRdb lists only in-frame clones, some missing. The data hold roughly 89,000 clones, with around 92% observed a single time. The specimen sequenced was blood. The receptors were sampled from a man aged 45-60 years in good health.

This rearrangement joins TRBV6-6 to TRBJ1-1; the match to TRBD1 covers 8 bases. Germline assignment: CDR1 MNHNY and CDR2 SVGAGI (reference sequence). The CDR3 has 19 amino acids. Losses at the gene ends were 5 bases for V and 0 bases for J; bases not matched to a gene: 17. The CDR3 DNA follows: TGTGCCAGCAGTCGGTGGGACAGGCCTGGTGATGGGGTGAACACTGAAGCTTTCTTT. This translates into CASSRWDRPGDGVNTEAFF.

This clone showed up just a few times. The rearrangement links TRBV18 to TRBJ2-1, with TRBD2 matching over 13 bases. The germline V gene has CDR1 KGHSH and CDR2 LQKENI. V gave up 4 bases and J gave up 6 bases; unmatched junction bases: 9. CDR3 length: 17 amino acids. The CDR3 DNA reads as TGTGCCAGCTCACTACCACTAGCGGGGGGGCGAAGCAATGAGCAGTTCTTC. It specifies CASSLPLAGGRSNEQFF.

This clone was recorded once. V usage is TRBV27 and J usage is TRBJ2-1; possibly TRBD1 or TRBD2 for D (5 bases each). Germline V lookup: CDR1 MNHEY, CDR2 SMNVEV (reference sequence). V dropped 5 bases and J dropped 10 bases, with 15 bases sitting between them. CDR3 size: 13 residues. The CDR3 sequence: CASSPLGVQEQFF. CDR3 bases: TGTGCCAGCAGTCCGCTGGGGGTCCAGGAGCAGTTCTTC.